A selection of T cell receptor beta chains follows, all from one sample in a study of T cell changes during pregnancy in multiple sclerosis. Generated by immunoSEQ multiplex PCR, the TCRdb table keeps only in-frame clones and is missing some. The sample contains around 85,000 clones, roughly nine tenths of which appear only once. The sequences come from PBMCs, collected in the first trimester of pregnancy. The receptor source for this set is a female donor in good health, serving as a control in a pregnancy study. Some clones in this sample may be carry-over from other donors' samples. Both conserved end residues are part of each CDR3. D genes are given only for firm matches. Expanded clones are given a class, and other clones once, few, many or no size at all.

D	length	J	size	V	CDR3	DNA
NA	16	TRBJ1-5	NA	TRBV7-8	CASSLGGVGTGQPQHF	TGTGCCAGCAGCCTTGGGGGGGTGGGGACTGGGCAGCCCCAGCATTTT
TRBD1	14	TRBJ1-2	once	TRBV19	CASSTADRDYGYTF	TGTGCCAGTAGTACCGCGGACAGGGATTATGGCTACACCTTC
TRBD2	15	TRBJ2-7	once	TRBV28	CASSPGLAGVYEQYF	TGTGCCAGCAGCCCGGGACTAGCGGGAGTATACGAGCAGTACTTC
NA	13	TRBJ2-1	NA	TRBV4-2	CASSKRRDNEQFF	TGTGCCAGCAGCAAGAGGCGCGACAATGAGCAGTTCTTC
TRBD1	15	TRBJ2-5	NA	TRBV7-2	CASSFLPGGAETQYF	TGTGCCAGCAGCTTCTTGCCAGGGGGCGCGGAGACCCAGTACTTC
TRBD1	14	TRBJ1-5	NA	TRBV27	CASRQGTSNQPQHF	TGTGCCAGCAGACAGGGGACGAGCAATCAGCCCCAGCATTTT
NA	17	TRBJ1-1	NA	TRBV11-2	CASSFWPSAGPGPEAFF	TGTGCCAGCAGCTTTTGGCCATCCGCGGGGCCCGGGCCTGAAGCTTTCTTT
NA	14	TRBJ2-1	NA	TRBV29-1	CSVERPASYNEQFF	TGCAGCGTTGAAAGGCCGGCTAGCTACAATGAGCAGTTCTTC
TRBD1	13	TRBJ1-1	NA	TRBV19	CASSPGTGTEAFF	TGTGCCAGTAGTCCCGGGACAGGCACTGAAGCTTTCTTT
NA	10	TRBJ2-1	NA	TRBV2	CASQDNEQFF	TGTGCCAGCCAGGACAATGAGCAGTTCTTC
NA	13	TRBJ2-3	NA	TRBV18	CASSPRLTDTQYF	TGTGCCAGCTCACCGCGACTCACAGATACGCAGTATTTT
NA	17	TRBJ1-4	NA	TRBV7-9	CASSVATRTGKNEKLFF	TGTGCCAGCAGCGTCGCGACAAGGACGGGAAAAAATGAAAAACTGTTTTTT
TRBD1	15	TRBJ2-7	once	TRBV14	CASSHGTGGLYEQYF	TGTGCCAGCAGCCACGGGACAGGGGGCCTCTACGAGCAGTACTTC
NA	14	TRBJ1-6	few	TRBV19	CASSIGQNNSPLHF	TGTGCCAGTAGTATCGGACAGAATAATTCACCCCTCCACTTT
NA	15	TRBJ2-1	NA	TRBV27	CASSPERLSYNEQFF	TGTGCCAGCAGCCCAGAACGACTCTCCTACAATGAGCAGTTCTTC
NA	12	TRBJ2-2	NA	TRBV12-5	CASQGNTGELFF	TGTGCTAGTCAGGGGAACACCGGGGAGCTGTTTTTT
TRBD1	18	TRBJ1-4	NA	TRBV5-1	CASSLASGTGEIKEKLFF	TGCGCCAGCAGCTTGGCCTCCGGGACAGGGGAAATTAAAGAAAAACTGTTTTTT
NA	14	TRBJ2-1	once	TRBV4-1	CASSQGGIVYEQFF	TGCGCCAGCAGCCAAGGAGGGATTGTCTATGAGCAGTTCTTC
TRBD1	14	TRBJ1-5	NA	TRBV30	CAWNKGQVLQPQHF	TGTGCCTGGAACAAGGGACAGGTCCTTCAGCCCCAGCATTTT
NA	14	TRBJ2-7	NA	TRBV28	CASSPGRYSYEQYF	TGTGCCAGCAGCCCCGGCAGGTACTCCTACGAGCAGTACTTC
NA	14	TRBJ1-1	NA	TRBV28	CASPPPGPNTEAFF	TGTGCCAGCCCGCCCCCAGGGCCGAACACTGAAGCTTTCTTT
NA	13	TRBJ2-7	NA	TRBV19	CASSIGPGYEQYF	TGTGCCAGTAGTATAGGGCCGGGCTACGAGCAGTACTTC
NA	17	TRBJ2-2	NA	TRBV4-3	CASSQDSPQGNTGELFF	TGCGCCAGCAGCCAAGATTCTCCGCAGGGGAACACCGGGGAGCTGTTTTTT
NA	17	TRBJ1-5	once	TRBV7-8	CASSSYRIGQGRQPQHF	TGTGCCAGCAGCTCGTATAGGATCGGCCAGGGCCGTCAGCCCCAGCATTTT
NA	15	TRBJ2-7	NA	TRBV21-1	CASSKAPAGGYEQYF	TGTGCCAGCAGCAAAGCTCCAGCAGGGGGCTACGAGCAGTACTTC
NA	16	TRBJ2-1	NA	TRBV28	CASSFNALSSYNEQFF	TGTGCCAGCAGTTTTAACGCACTTAGCTCCTACAATGAGCAGTTCTTC
TRBD1	15	TRBJ1-1	NA	TRBV13	CASSSSRDRVTEAFF	TGTGCCAGCAGCTCGTCCCGGGACAGGGTCACTGAAGCTTTCTTT
NA	15	TRBJ1-2	NA	TRBV4-2	CASSPPRPGSHGYTF	TGTGCCAGCAGCCCCCCGAGACCTGGGAGTCATGGCTACACCTTC
NA	16	TRBJ1-5	NA	TRBV6-6	CASSYSRSYSNQPQHF	TGTGCCAGCAGTTACTCGAGGTCTTATAGCAATCAGCCCCAGCATTTT
TRBD2	13	TRBJ2-1	NA	TRBV6-1	CASSSPGLAKQFF	TGTGCCAGCAGTTCTCCGGGACTAGCAAAGCAGTTCTTC
NA	12	TRBJ2-7	NA	TRBV5-5	CASSPRGLEQYF	TGTGCCAGCAGCCCTCGAGGACTCGAGCAGTACTTC
NA	14	TRBJ2-3	NA	TRBV29-1	CSVHRADSTDTQYF	TGCAGCGTCCACAGAGCGGATAGCACAGATACGCAGTATTTT
NA	14	TRBJ2-1	NA	TRBV19	CASSDRSKHNEQFF	TGTGCCAGTAGTGACAGGTCTAAGCACAATGAGCAGTTCTTC
TRBD2	19	TRBJ2-1	once	TRBV27	CASSLYGLAGGPSGNEQFF	TGTGCCAGCAGTTTATATGGACTAGCGGGGGGGCCAAGTGGGAATGAGCAGTTCTTC
TRBD2	14	TRBJ2-7	NA	TRBV9	CASSVSSGPYEQYF	TGTGCCAGCAGCGTGTCTAGCGGACCCTACGAGCAGTACTTC
TRBD2	15	TRBJ2-5	NA	TRBV5-4	CASTPGGGRLETQYF	TGTGCCAGCACTCCGGGGGGCGGGAGGCTGGAGACCCAGTACTTC
TRBD1	13	TRBJ1-3	NA	TRBV5-1	CASQQGTGNTIYF	TGCGCCAGCCAACAGGGGACAGGAAACACCATATATTTT
TRBD2	16	TRBJ2-1	NA	TRBV9	CASSPTGGPMGDEQFF	TGTGCCAGCAGCCCTACGGGGGGGCCCATGGGCGATGAGCAGTTCTTC
TRBD2	15	TRBJ2-7	NA	TRBV27	CASSSPQREGYEQYF	TGTGCCAGCAGTTCCCCTCAGCGGGAGGGTTACGAGCAGTACTTC
TRBD1	14	TRBJ1-1	NA	TRBV6-4	CASSEQGTNTEAFF	TGTGCCAGCAGTGAACAGGGGACGAACACTGAAGCTTTCTTT
NA	15	TRBJ1-3	once	TRBV4-2	CASSQVGAEGNTIYF	TGTGCCAGCAGCCAAGTGGGGGCTGAGGGAAACACCATATATTTT
TRBD2	14	TRBJ2-7	NA	TRBV7-9	CASSPGNLADEQYF	TGTGCCAGCAGCCCTGGAAATCTAGCGGACGAGCAGTACTTC
TRBD2	16	TRBJ2-2	NA	TRBV28	CASSLEASGLGGELFF	TGTGCCAGCAGCCTCGAGGCTAGCGGGTTGGGCGGGGAGCTGTTTTTT
NA	14	TRBJ2-2	NA	TRBV7-7	CASSPTYGTGELFF	TGTGCCAGCAGCCCAACTTACGGCACCGGGGAGCTGTTTTTT
NA	14	TRBJ1-1	NA	TRBV5-1	CASSLLGRNTEAFF	TGCGCCAGCAGCTTGCTAGGGAGGAACACTGAAGCTTTCTTT
NA	13	TRBJ2-3	NA	TRBV25-1	CASMIQGRDTQYF	TGTGCCAGCATGATCCAGGGGAGAGATACGCAGTATTTT
TRBD2	14	TRBJ2-1	NA	TRBV9	CASSERTSGNEQFF	TGTGCCAGCAGCGAAAGGACTAGCGGCAATGAGCAGTTCTTC